This is a list of T cell receptor beta chains from one sample in a study of OX40 agonist ivuxolimab in advanced cancers. Clones were sequenced by immunoSEQ multiplex PCR, and TCRdb holds only the in-frame ones, with some missing. Found here are roughly 23,000 clones, 80% to 85% of them singletons; the top ten hold 11% to 15%. The sequencing used CD4+ or CD8+ T cells sorted from blood, collected in a trial of the OX40 agonist ivuxolimab. All receptors derive from an adult with an advanced solid tumor such as melanoma, head and neck, liver or kidney cancer. Both conserved end residues are part of each CDR3. Each record gives: J gene, D gene, clone size, V gene, CDR3 protein, CDR3 DNA. The D gene is left open where the match is weak. Clone size is not always given. Where it is, it says once, few, many or a class for expanded clones.

TRBJ1-4 | - | once | TRBV6-5 | CASSYGLATNEKLFF | TGTGCCAGCAGTTACGGGCTAGCAACTAATGAAAAACTGTTTTTT
TRBJ1-1 | - | - | TRBV29-1 | CSVDVNTEAFF | TGCAGCGTTGACGTGAACACTGAAGCTTTCTTT
TRBJ1-1 | - | - | TRBV29-1 | CSVVGLDTEAFF | TGCAGCGTTGTAGGGTTGGACACTGAAGCTTTCTTT
TRBJ2-2 | - | - | TRBV11-2 | CASSLQAGELFF | TGTGCCAGCAGCTTACAGGCCGGGGAGCTGTTTTTT
TRBJ2-7 | - | once | TRBV7-2 | CASATSYEQYF | TGTGCCAGCGCGACCTCCTACGAGCAGTACTTC
TRBJ2-2 | - | - | TRBV6-4 | CASSDRVGGTGELFF | TGTGCCAGCAGTGACCGAGTGGGCGGGACCGGGGAGCTGTTTTTT
TRBJ2-5 | TRBD1 | - | TRBV4-3 | CASSHRGQGETQYF | TGCGCCAGCAGCCATCGCGGACAGGGTGAGACCCAGTACTTC
TRBJ1-1 | - | - | TRBV6-1 | CASSENRGMNTEAFF | TGTGCCAGCAGTGAAAACCGAGGCATGAACACTGAAGCTTTCTTT
TRBJ2-1 | - | - | TRBV9 | CASSVGRSSYNEQFF | TGTGCCAGCAGCGTAGGGCGGAGCTCCTACAATGAGCAGTTCTTC
TRBJ1-1 | - | - | TRBV28 | CASSLISENTEAFF | TGTGCCAGCAGTTTAATCTCAGAGAACACTGAAGCTTTCTTT
TRBJ1-2 | - | - | TRBV2 | CASRGAVYGYTF | TGTGCCAGCAGGGGGGCAGTCTATGGCTACACCTTC
TRBJ2-3 | - | - | TRBV7-6 | CASSFLAGQFYKGDHYTDTQYF | TGTGCCAGCAGCTTTTTGGCAGGACAGTTCTATAAAGGGGATCATTACACAGATACGCAGTATTTT
TRBJ1-1 | - | - | TRBV4-3 | CASSQDWASSEAFF | TGCGCCAGCAGCCAAGATTGGGCAAGCTCTGAAGCTTTCTTT
TRBJ1-2 | - | few | TRBV4-3 | CASSSRTANYGYTF | TGCGCCAGCAGCTCACGGACGGCGAACTATGGCTACACCTTC
TRBJ1-2 | TRBD1 | - | TRBV5-8 | CASSWDRDLNYGYTF | TGTGCCAGCAGCTGGGACAGGGACTTAAACTATGGCTACACCTTC
TRBJ1-2 | - | - | TRBV15 | CATSEVALYGYTF | TGTGCCACCAGCGAGGTGGCCCTCTATGGCTACACCTTC
TRBJ1-4 | TRBD1 | - | TRBV7-9 | CASSFRSRQGARDDEKLFF | TGTGCCAGCAGCTTCCGGTCGCGGCAGGGGGCGCGAGATGATGAAAAACTGTTTTTT
TRBJ1-1 | - | few | TRBV19 | CASSPTMNTEAFF | TGTGCCAGTAGTCCAACAATGAACACTGAAGCTTTCTTT
TRBJ1-6 | TRBD1 | - | TRBV9 | CASSVTGEITWNSPLHF | TGTGCCAGCAGCGTTACAGGGGAAATTACGTGGAATTCACCCCTCCACTTT
TRBJ1-5 | - | - | TRBV6-5 | CASSSPGQRPQHF | TGTGCCAGCAGCAGTCCGGGGCAGCGGCCCCAGCATTTT
TRBJ2-1 | - | - | TRBV7-2 | CASSPSRTPYNEQFF | TGTGCCAGCAGCCCGTCTAGGACCCCCTACAATGAGCAGTTCTTC
TRBJ1-2 | TRBD1 | - | TRBV7-8 | CASSPWTGGPPNYGYTF | TGTGCCAGCAGCCCATGGACAGGGGGCCCTCCTAACTATGGCTACACCTTC
TRBJ1-2 | TRBD1 | - | TRBV9 | CASSGDRVGYTF | TGTGCCAGCAGCGGAGACAGGGTGGGCTACACCTTC
TRBJ2-2 | TRBD2 | few | TRBV14 | CASRMGRGTGELFF | TGTGCCAGCAGGATGGGGAGGGGCACCGGGGAGCTGTTTTTT
TRBJ2-1 | - | - | TRBV19 | CASSMVPQTYNEQFF | TGTGCCAGTAGTATGGTGCCCCAGACCTACAATGAGCAGTTCTTC
TRBJ2-7 | - | - | TRBV7-6 | CASSLASGIFYEQYF | TGTGCCAGCAGCTTAGCCTCCGGGATATTCTACGAGCAGTACTTC
TRBJ2-5 | TRBD2 | - | TRBV6-5 | CASSYGLAEQETQYF | TGTGCCAGCAGTTACGGGCTAGCGGAACAAGAGACCCAGTACTTC
TRBJ2-5 | - | - | TRBV10-1 | CASSEPKEETQYF | TGCGCCAGCAGTGAGCCAAAAGAAGAGACCCAGTACTTC